These 28 T cell receptor beta chains share one sample of origin, sequenced in a study of response to subunit inactivated influenza vaccine. MiXCR, run by TCRdb on the RT-PCR reads, gives a single entry per CDR3 protein. The profile shows about 520,000 distinct CDR3 sequences, 25% of them singletons. This material consisted of CD4+ T cells sorted from PBMCs, taken about 5 days after vaccination. These receptors were collected from a man between 45 and 60 years old who received an inactivated influenza vaccine.

This clonotype was counted only a few times. J is TRBJ2-5 and V is TRBV20-1, with D tentatively TRBD1 or TRBD2 (5 bases each). The CDR3 loop spans 14 amino acids. Trimming stripped 5 bases from V and 1 base from J, with 14 bases between. Germline V CDR1 and CDR2: DFQATT, SNEGSKA (reference sequence). DNA of the CDR3: TGCAGTGCTTTACGTTTCGGGGCCCAAGAGACCCAGTACTTC. Amino acids: CSALRFGAQETQYF.

The count of this clonotype is one. The V and J genes are TRBV6-1 and TRBJ2-1; D not resolved. CDR1 is MNHNS and CDR2 is SASEGT in the germline V gene. The CDR3 runs to 16 residues. V was pared by 4 bases and J by 0 bases, with 13 bases between. The CDR3 sequence is CASSASMVGSYNEQFF. Written as DNA, the CDR3 is TGTGCCAGCAGTGCCAGCATGGTGGGCTCCTACAATGAGCAGTTCTTC.

In this sample, this clonotype turned up once. V usage is TRBV5-6 and J usage is TRBJ2-3, with 9 bases matching TRBD2. The CDR3 has 16 residues. Germline trimming cut 4 bases from V and 0 bases from J; bases unmatched to any gene: 6. Germline V gene sequence: CDR1 SGHDT, CDR2 YYEEEE. The DNA of the CDR3 is TGTGCCAGCAGCCCGAAGGGACTAGCCAGCACAGATACGCAGTATTTT. This translates into CASSPKGLASTDTQYF.

The chain combines TRBV10-3 with TRBJ2-7, with 9 bases that match TRBD2. The CDR3 totals 13 residues. With V trimmed by 8 bases and J by 4 bases, 6 bases remained unmatched. CDR1 and CDR2 from the germline V gene are ENHRY and SYGVKD. The CDR3 reads CAIAGLASYEQYF. CDR3 nucleotides: TGTGCCATCGCGGGACTAGCTAGTTACGAGCAGTACTTC.

For the CDR3, the DNA is TGTGCCAGCAGTTACGTTGGGGGCGGCACTGAAGCTTTCTTT. Encoded protein: CASSYVGGGTEAFF. V and J are TRBV6-2 or TRBV6-3 and TRBJ1-1; the D gene is possibly TRBD1 (6 bases). This CDR3 is built from 14 residues. The V gene lost 2 bases and the J gene lost 4 bases, with 11 bases spanning the gap. Germline values: CDR1 MNHEY, CDR2 SVGEGT.

This chain connects TRBV20-1 to TRBJ2-2; 9 nucleotides align to TRBD2. Germline lookup yields CDR1 DFQATT and CDR2 SNEGSKA (reference sequence). The ends lost 5 bases at V and 8 bases at J; junction bases unmatched: 9. There are 14 residues in the CDR3. DNA for the CDR3: TGCAGTGCTTTCTTGCGGGGGGGCCTGGGGGAGCTGTTTTTT. This sequence encodes CSAFLRGGLGELFF.

This clonotype was counted a few times. V gene TRBV25-1 combines with J gene TRBJ2-7; the D is unclear. The CDR3 has 15 amino acids. V lost 0 bases and J lost 0, with 9 bases in between. Germline V gene lookup returns CDR1 MGHDK and CDR2 SYGVNS. CDR3 nucleotides: TGTGCCAGCAGTGAATATGTCAAGAGCTCCTACGAGCAGTACTTC. Translating it yields CASSEYVKSSYEQYF.

This clonotype was seen a few times. The chain is built from TRBV29-1 and TRBJ2-5; 7 bases are shared with TRBD2. The CDR3 sequence is 12 residues long. Germline values: CDR1 SQVTM, CDR2 ANQGSEA. J gave up 5 bases and V 7 bases, and 7 bases lay outside the gene matches. In nucleotides, the CDR3 is TGCAGCGATAAGACTAGCTCGGAGACCCAGTACTTC. Amino acid sequence: CSDKTSSETQYF.

The table lists this clonotype with a few counts. The chain uses TRBV18 and TRBJ2-3, with 10 bases aligning to TRBD2. This CDR3 comprises 16 residues. CDR1 and CDR2 (germline): KGHSH, LQKENI. Trimming removed 0 bases from V and 5 bases from J; junction bases left unmatched: 5. The CDR3 protein is CASSPPLAGVEDTQYF. CDR3 bases: TGTGCCAGCTCACCACCCCTAGCGGGAGTAGAAGATACGCAGTATTTT.

The genes are TRBV4-2 and TRBJ2-7, with 11 bases that match TRBD2. V was pared by 0 bases and J by 1 base, with 2 bases of the junction left unmatched. Germline assignment: CDR1 LGHNA and CDR2 YNFKEQ. The CDR3 is 16 amino acids. The CDR3 loop is CASSQEGTSGSYEQYF. The CDR3 nucleotides are TGTGCCAGCAGCCAAGAGGGGACTAGCGGATCCTACGAGCAGTACTTC.

The chain recombines TRBV10-3 with TRBJ1-5; 8 bases map to TRBD1. Trimming removed 3 bases from V and 7 bases from J; junction bases left unmatched: 17. This CDR3 spans 18 amino acids. In germline, CDR1 is ENHRY, CDR2 SYGVKD. The CDR3 reads CAISDRANTGQGRQPQHF. CDR3 nucleotides: TGTGCCATCAGTGACAGGGCCAACACTGGACAGGGAAGACAGCCCCAGCATTTT.

The rearrangement links TRBV10-3 to TRBJ1-1; 7 nucleotides line up with TRBD1. The CDR3 is 13 amino acids. The V segment lost 7 bases and the J segment 7 bases; nucleotides outside the gene matches: 9. Germline loops: CDR1 ENHRY, CDR2 SYGVKD. Here the CDR3 reads CAITTGALDEAFF. CDR3 nucleotides: TGTGCCATCACAACAGGGGCGTTAGATGAAGCTTTCTTT.

This clonotype was seen a handful of times. The V and J genes are TRBV20-1 and TRBJ2-7, with D uncertain. Trimming left V 0 bases short and J 0 bases short, with 9 bases between. The CDR3 loop spans 14 amino acids. CDR1 is DFQATT and CDR2 is SNEGSKA in the germline V gene (reference sequence). CDR3 nucleotide sequence: TGCAGTGCTAGAGATAATTTGATCTCCTACGAGCAGTACTTC. Protein product: CSARDNLISYEQYF.

At least ten counts were recorded for this clonotype. The genes are TRBV12-3 or TRBV12-4 and TRBJ1-1; 7 nucleotides match TRBD1. The CDR3 is made up of 14 amino acids. V lost 6 bases, J lost 0 bases, and 4 bases stayed unmatched. As DNA, the CDR3 is TGTGCCAGCAGAGAGGACAGGCTGAACACTGAAGCTTTCTTT. Translating gives CASREDRLNTEAFF.

The V call is TRBV7-2, the J call TRBJ1-3; tentatively, D is TRBD1 (5 bases). Germline assignment: CDR1 SGHTA and CDR2 FQGNSA. The CDR3 extends over 16 amino acids. The V end lost 5 bases, the J end lost 5 bases, and 19 bases lay between the germline ends. The CDR3 DNA follows: TGTGCCAGCAGCACGCAGACAGTCCTTGGTCGAAACACCATATATTTT. It translates to CASSTQTVLGRNTIYF.

The chain recombines TRBV20-1 with TRBJ1-2, with D hard to call. CDR1 is DFQATT and CDR2 is SNEGSKA in the germline V gene (reference sequence). There are 14 residues in the CDR3. V lost 7 bases and J lost 1, with 16 bases in between. The CDR3 protein is CSVLPQTDNYGYTF. CDR3 nucleotides: TGCAGTGTTCTCCCTCAAACCGATAACTATGGCTACACCTTC.

This clonotype was counted only a few times. This could be a read error, since a much larger clone is one nucleotide away. J is TRBJ1-2 and V is TRBV20-1, with D uncertain. This CDR3 is built from 12 residues. V lost 2 bases and J 0 bases, leaving 4 bases between the germline ends. In germline, CDR1 is DFQATT, CDR2 SNEGSKA (reference sequence). The CDR3 loop is CSARFANYGYTF. The DNA of the CDR3 is TGCAGTGCTAGATTCGCTAACTATGGCTACACCTTC.

This clonotype turned up a few times. This sequence joins TRBV29-1 and TRBJ2-3; maybe TRBD2 (7 bases). Germline V gene data show CDR1 as SQVTM and CDR2 as ANQGSEA. CDR3 length: 13 residues. V lost 6 bases, J lost 2 bases, and 12 bases lay in between. CDR3 sequence (DNA): TGCAGCGTCCCGGCGGGGGCCACAGATACGCAGTATTTT. Protein: CSVPAGATDTQYF.

The V gene is TRBV2, the J gene TRBJ2-7; D is perhaps TRBD2 (6 bases). The CDR3 is made up of 15 amino acids. Germline V gene sequence: CDR1 SNHLY, CDR2 FYNNEI. The V end lost 5 bases, the J end lost 0 bases, and 14 bases lay between the germline ends. The CDR3, as DNA: TGTGCCAGCAGTAGTTCGGCGGGACCCTCCTACGAGCAGTACTTC. This gives the protein CASSSSAGPSYEQYF.

In its sample, this clonotype was seen a few times. J is TRBJ2-3 and V is TRBV5-1, with 7 positions matching TRBD2. Germline V gene data show CDR1 as SGHRS and CDR2 as YFSETQ. The CDR3 is made up of 14 amino acids. Losses at the gene ends were 3 bases for V and 4 bases for J; bases not matched to a gene: 5. CDR3 sequence reads: CASSSGTTADTQYF. CDR3 nucleotides: TGCGCCAGCAGCTCCGGGACTACGGCAGATACGCAGTATTTT.

This clonotype was counted only a few times. The chain combines TRBV28 with TRBJ2-7; TRBD2 matches 11 bases. V lost 6 bases and J lost 5; bases outside the gene matches: 9. The CDR3 runs to 15 residues. Germline values: CDR1 MDHEN, CDR2 SYDVKM. CDR3 bases: TGTGCCAGCAGACCGGCAGCTAGCGGGAGGAACGAGCAGTACTTC. Its translation: CASRPAASGRNEQYF. Drawing the rest from reference TRBV28 and TRBJ2-7, the complete variable domain is DVKVTQSSRYLVKRTGEKVFLECVQDMDHENMFWYRQDPGLGLRLIYFSYDVKMKEKGDIPEGYSVSREKKERFSLILESASTNQTSMYLCASRPAASGRNEQYFGPGTRLTVT.

The table lists this clonotype with a few counts. The V and J genes are TRBV6-5 and TRBJ2-5, with 8 bases matching TRBD2. Trimming removed 4 bases from V and 5 bases from J; junction bases left unmatched: 9. CDR1 and CDR2 (germline): MNHEY, SVGAGI. CDR3 length: 15 amino acids. Here the CDR3 DNA reads TGTGCCAGCAGTTCCCTCGGGGGGGCCAAGGAGACCCAGTACTTC. The encoded protein is CASSSLGGAKETQYF.

The CDR3 loop reads CASSDSHRAGYNEQFF. The CDR3 nucleotides are TGTGCCAGCAGTGACTCGCACAGGGCGGGATACAATGAGCAGTTCTTC. V and J are TRBV6-4 and TRBJ2-1, with D tentatively TRBD1 or TRBD2 (6 bases each). Germline CDR1 and CDR2: MRHNA and SNTAGT. With 0 bases removed from V and 4 bases from J, the gap between germline ends came to 13 bases. The CDR3 spans 16 residues.

The V gene is TRBV7-9, the J gene TRBJ1-2; D not certain. Looked up from germline, CDR1 is SEHNR and CDR2 is FQNEAQ (reference sequence). CDR3 size: 14 residues. Trimming stripped 5 bases from V and 1 base from J, with 11 bases between. CDR3 nucleotides: TGTGCCAGCAGCGAAGGCTTGGGTAACTATGGCTACACCTTC. Translation: CASSEGLGNYGYTF.

The chain has TRBV20-1 and TRBJ1-6; D is unresolved. V shed 5 bases and J shed 8 bases, with 22 bases lying between them. The CDR3 consists of 16 residues. Germline V gene data show CDR1 as DFQATT and CDR2 as SNEGSKA (reference sequence). The CDR3 is CSAPTIVQYSDSPLHF. The CDR3 DNA reads as TGCAGTGCTCCCACCATCGTACAGTATTCGGATTCACCCCTCCACTTT.

The chain uses TRBV12-3 or TRBV12-4 and TRBJ2-7, with 7 bases matching TRBD1. The CDR3 is 16 residues long. J gave up 3 bases and V 5 bases, and 13 bases lay outside the gene matches. The CDR3 DNA reads as TGTGCCAGCAGTCTAAAACGGCCCCGACAGGGCTACGAGCAGTACTTC. Translated, it gives CASSLKRPRQGYEQYF.

This clonotype has a count of ten or more. The chain carries TRBV6-6 and TRBJ2-7, with 7 bases lining up with TRBD1. V lost 6 bases to trimming and J lost 7 bases; unmatched junction nucleotides: 6. The germline CDR1 and CDR2 sequences are MNHNY and SVGAGI (reference sequence). The length of the CDR3 is 12 residues. This CDR3 is CASRRPQGEQYF. Written as DNA, the CDR3 is TGTGCCAGCAGGCGACCACAGGGGGAGCAGTACTTC.

As regards this clonotype: Mismatch with germline at one junction end may stem from a read error. The V gene is TRBV7-2, the J gene TRBJ2-5; TRBD2 agrees at 8 bases. CDR1 and CDR2 from the germline V gene are SGHTA and FQGNSA. The CDR3 sequence is 14 residues long. The CDR3 sequence: CASSLGLAWETQYF. The CDR3 DNA reads TGTGCCAGCAGTTTAGGACTAGCCTGGGAGACCCAGTACTTC. Full variable domain (outside the CDR3, taken from reference TRBV7-2 and TRBJ2-5): GAGVSQSPSNKVTEKGKDVELRCDPISGHTALYWYRQSLGQGLEFLIYFQGNSAPDKSGLPSDRFSAERTGGSVSTLTIQRTQQEDSAVYLCASSLGLAWETQYFGPGTRLLVL.